Described below is a single T cell receptor beta chain sequence and its context. The antigen remains undetermined. The data are from a study of T cells after yellow fever vaccination. TCR cDNA, made by 5'RACE template switching, carried an added universal primer site and UMIs. TCRdb re-analysed the 5' RACE reads in MiXCR, keeping a single row per CDR3 protein. Seen here are 350,000 to 550,000 distinct CDR3 sequences, approximately 18% observed once, and the top ten hold about 18%. The V gene's germline CDR1 is MNHEY and CDR2 SMNVEV (reference sequence). V was trimmed by 4 bases and J by 6 bases, leaving 10 bases between them. The CDR3 has 13 residues. General study results and limits: The secondary response was weaker but peaked faster, day 5 versus 15. The study noted that FACS-sorted repertoires could contain abundant clonotypes contaminating from the bulk population.

The starting material was PBMCs, obtained before the yellow fever booster vaccination. This clonotype originated in a man between 18 and 35 years old who received the YFV17D yellow fever vaccine. The genes are TRBV27 and TRBJ1-5, with a tentative D call TRBD1 (6 bases). The CDR3 is CASSSTGLQPQHF. CDR3 sequence (DNA): TGTGCCAGCAGTTCCACAGGGCTTCAGCCCCAGCATTTT.